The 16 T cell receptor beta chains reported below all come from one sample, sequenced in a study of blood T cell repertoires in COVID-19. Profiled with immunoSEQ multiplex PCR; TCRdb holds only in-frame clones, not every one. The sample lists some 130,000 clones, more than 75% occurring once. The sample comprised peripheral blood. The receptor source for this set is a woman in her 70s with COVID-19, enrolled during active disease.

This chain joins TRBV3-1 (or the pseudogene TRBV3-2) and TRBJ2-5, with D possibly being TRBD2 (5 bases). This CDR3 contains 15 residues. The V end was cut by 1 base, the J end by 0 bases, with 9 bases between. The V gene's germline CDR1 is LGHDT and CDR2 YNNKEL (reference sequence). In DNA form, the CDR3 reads TGTGCCAGCAGCCAAGGGGTCGGGGACCAAGAGACCCAGTACTTC. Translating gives CASSQGVGDQETQYF.

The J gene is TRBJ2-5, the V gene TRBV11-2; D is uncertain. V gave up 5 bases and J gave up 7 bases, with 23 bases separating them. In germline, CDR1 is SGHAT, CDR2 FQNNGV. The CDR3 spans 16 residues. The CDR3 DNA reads TGTGCCAGCAGCGTCGCCCCGGCTAGTAGTTCGGTGACCCAGTACTTC. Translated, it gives CASSVAPASSSVTQYF.

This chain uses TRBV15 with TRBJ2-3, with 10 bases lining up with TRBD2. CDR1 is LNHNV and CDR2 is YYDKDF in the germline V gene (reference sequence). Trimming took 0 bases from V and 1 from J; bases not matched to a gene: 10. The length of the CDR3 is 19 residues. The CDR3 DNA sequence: TGTGCCACCAGCAGAGATAGGGGACTAGCGAATGTGGGCACAGATACGCAGTATTTT. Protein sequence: CATSRDRGLANVGTDTQYF.

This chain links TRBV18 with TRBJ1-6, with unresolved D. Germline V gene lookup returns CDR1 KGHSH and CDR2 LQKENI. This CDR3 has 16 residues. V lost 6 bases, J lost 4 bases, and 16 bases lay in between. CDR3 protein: CASSQQQEMYNSPLHF. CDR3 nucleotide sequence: TGTGCCAGCTCCCAACAGCAGGAAATGTATAATTCACCCCTCCACTTT.

The CDR3 loop reads CASSPLTSGSTDTQYF. The CDR3 bases are TGTGCCAGCAGTCCTCTGACTAGCGGAAGCACAGATACGCAGTATTTT. The V and J genes are TRBV28 and TRBJ2-3, with TRBD2 matching 9 bases. Germline V lookup: CDR1 MDHEN, CDR2 SYDVKM. The CDR3 contains 16 residues. V trimming: 5 bases; J trimming: 0 bases; junction bases outside the gene matches: 6.

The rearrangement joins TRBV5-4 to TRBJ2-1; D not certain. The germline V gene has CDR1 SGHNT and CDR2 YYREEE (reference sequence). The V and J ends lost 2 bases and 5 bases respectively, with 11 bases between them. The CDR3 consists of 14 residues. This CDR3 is CASSFPLAHNEQFF. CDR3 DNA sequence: TGTGCCAGCAGCTTCCCTCTGGCACACAATGAGCAGTTCTTC.

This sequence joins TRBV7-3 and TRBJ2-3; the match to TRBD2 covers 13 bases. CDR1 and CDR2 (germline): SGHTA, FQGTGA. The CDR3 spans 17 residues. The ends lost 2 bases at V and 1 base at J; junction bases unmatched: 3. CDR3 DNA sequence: TGTGCCAGCAGCTTAGGACTAGCGGGGGTAGGCACAGATACGCAGTATTTT. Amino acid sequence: CASSLGLAGVGTDTQYF.

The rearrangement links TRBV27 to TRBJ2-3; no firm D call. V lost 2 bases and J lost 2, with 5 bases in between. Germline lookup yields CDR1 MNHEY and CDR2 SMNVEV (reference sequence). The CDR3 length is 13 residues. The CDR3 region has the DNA TGTGCCAGCAGTTTAGGAGTCACAGATACGCAGTATTTT. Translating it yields CASSLGVTDTQYF.

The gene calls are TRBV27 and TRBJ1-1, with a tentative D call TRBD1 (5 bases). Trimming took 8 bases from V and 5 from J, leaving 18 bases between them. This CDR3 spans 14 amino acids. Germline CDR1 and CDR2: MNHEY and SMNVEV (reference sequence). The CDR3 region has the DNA TGTGCCAGCCTCAGTTTGTGGGGGAGGACTGAAGCTTTCTTT. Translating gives CASLSLWGRTEAFF.

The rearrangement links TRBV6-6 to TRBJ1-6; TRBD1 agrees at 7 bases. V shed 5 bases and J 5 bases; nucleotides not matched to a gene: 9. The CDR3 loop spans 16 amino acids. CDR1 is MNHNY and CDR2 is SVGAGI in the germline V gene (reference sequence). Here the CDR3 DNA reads TGTGCCAGCAGTCGAGATTTCGGGACAGATAATTCACCCCTCCACTTT. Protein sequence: CASSRDFGTDNSPLHF.

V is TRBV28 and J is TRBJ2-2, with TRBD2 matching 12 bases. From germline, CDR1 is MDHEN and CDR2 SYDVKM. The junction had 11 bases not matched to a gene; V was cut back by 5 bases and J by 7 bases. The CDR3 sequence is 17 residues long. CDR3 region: CASSVATSGGRSGELFF. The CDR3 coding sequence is TGTGCCAGCAGTGTCGCCACTAGCGGGGGGCGGAGCGGGGAGCTGTTTTTT.

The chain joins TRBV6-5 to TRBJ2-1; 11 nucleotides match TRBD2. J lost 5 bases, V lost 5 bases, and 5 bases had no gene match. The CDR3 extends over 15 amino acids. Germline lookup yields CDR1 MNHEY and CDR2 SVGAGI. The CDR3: CASSRGTSGHNEQFF. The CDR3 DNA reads TGTGCCAGCAGTCGGGGGACTAGCGGCCACAATGAGCAGTTCTTC.

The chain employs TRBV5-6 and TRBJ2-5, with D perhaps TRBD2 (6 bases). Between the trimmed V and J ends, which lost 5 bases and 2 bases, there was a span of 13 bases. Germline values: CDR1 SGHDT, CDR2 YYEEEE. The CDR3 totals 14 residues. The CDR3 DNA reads TGTGCCAGCAGTTCCGCTAGCGCGCAAGAGACCCAGTACTTC. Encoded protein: CASSSASAQETQYF.

In DNA, the CDR3 is TGTGCCAGCAGCCAAGCCCTAGCGGGGCGGGAGACCCAGTACTTC. It yields the protein CASSQALAGRETQYF. This sequence joins TRBV14 and TRBJ2-5; TRBD2 matches 9 bases. CDR1 SGHDN and CDR2 FVKESK come from the germline V gene. The CDR3 extends over 15 amino acids. V shed 1 base and J 5 bases; nucleotides not matched to a gene: 5.

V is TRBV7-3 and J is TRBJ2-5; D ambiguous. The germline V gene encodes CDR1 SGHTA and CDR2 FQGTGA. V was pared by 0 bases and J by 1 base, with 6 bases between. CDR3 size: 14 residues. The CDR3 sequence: CASSLTAVQETQYF. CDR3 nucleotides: TGTGCCAGCAGCTTAACGGCCGTCCAAGAGACCCAGTACTTC.

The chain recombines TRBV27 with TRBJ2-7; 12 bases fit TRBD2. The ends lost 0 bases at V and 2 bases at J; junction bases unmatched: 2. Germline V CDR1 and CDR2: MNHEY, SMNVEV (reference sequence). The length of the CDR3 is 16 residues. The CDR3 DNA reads TGTGCCAGCAGTTTATCAGCTAGCGGGGGGGCCTACGAGCAGTACTTC. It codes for CASSLSASGGAYEQYF.